This T cell receptor beta chain was documented in a study of blood T cell repertoires in COVID-19. In the study overall: Donors in the United States, Italy and Spain gave samples during acute or convalescent COVID-19. Sources were T cells, B-cell-depleted T cells, or PBMCs; the material itself was cDNA or gDNA.

Trimming pared 3 bases from V and 6 bases from J, leaving 15 bases between. The CDR3 extends over 14 amino acids. The V gene's germline CDR1 is DFQATT and CDR2 SNEGSKA (reference sequence). TCRdb's table, derived via immunoSEQ multiplex PCR, lists solely in-frame clones and lacks some. Here the sample spans about 42,000 clones, 90% being singletons. Sequencing was performed on peripheral blood. The V gene is TRBV20-1, the J gene TRBJ2-1; D may be TRBD2 (7 bases). The receptor was derived from a man in his fifties with active COVID-19. This CDR3 is CSASKGGGPNEQFF. CDR3 sequence (DNA): TGCAGTGCTAGTAAGGGGGGGGGCCCCAATGAGCAGTTCTTC.